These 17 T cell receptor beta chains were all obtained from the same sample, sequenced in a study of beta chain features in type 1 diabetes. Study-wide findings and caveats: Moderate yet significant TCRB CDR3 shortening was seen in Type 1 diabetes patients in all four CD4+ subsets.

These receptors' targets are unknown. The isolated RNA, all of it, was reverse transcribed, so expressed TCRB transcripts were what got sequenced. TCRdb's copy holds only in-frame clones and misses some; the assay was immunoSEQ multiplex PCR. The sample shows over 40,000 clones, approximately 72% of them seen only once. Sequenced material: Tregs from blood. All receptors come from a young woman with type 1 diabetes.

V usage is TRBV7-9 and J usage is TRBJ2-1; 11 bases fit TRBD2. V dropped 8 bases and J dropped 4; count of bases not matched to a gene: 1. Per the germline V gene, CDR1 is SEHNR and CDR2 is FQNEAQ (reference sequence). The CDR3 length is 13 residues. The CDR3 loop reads CASGTSGYNEQFF. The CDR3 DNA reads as TGTGCCAGCGGGACTAGCGGATACAATGAGCAGTTCTTC.

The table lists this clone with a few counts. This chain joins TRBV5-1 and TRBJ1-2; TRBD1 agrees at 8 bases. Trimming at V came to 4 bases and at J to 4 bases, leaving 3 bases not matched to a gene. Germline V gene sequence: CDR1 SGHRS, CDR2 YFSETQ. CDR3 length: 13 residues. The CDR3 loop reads CASSGGQGYGYTF. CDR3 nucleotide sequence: TGCGCCAGCAGCGGCGGACAGGGCTATGGCTACACCTTC. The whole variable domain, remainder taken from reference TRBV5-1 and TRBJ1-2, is KAGVTQTPRYLIKTRGQQVTLSCSPISGHRSVSWYQQTPGQGLQFLFEYFSETQRNKGNFPGRFSGRQFSNSRSEMNVSTLELGDSALYLCASSGGQGYGYTFGSGTRLTVV.

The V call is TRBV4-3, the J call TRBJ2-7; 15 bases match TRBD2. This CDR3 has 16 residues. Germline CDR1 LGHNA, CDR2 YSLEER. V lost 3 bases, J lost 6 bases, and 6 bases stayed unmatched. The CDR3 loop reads CASSHGLAGGVGEQYF. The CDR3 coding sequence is TGCGCCAGCAGCCACGGACTAGCGGGAGGGGTGGGCGAGCAGTACTTC.

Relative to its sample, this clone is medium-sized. CDR3: CASRLSGNEQFF. As DNA, the CDR3 is TGTGCCAGCAGGCTTAGCGGGAATGAGCAGTTCTTC. The V and J genes are TRBV2 and TRBJ2-1, with 7 nucleotides matching TRBD2. This CDR3 is 12 amino acids long. In germline, CDR1 is SNHLY, CDR2 FYNNEI. The V segment lost 6 bases and the J segment 7 bases; nucleotides outside the gene matches: 3.

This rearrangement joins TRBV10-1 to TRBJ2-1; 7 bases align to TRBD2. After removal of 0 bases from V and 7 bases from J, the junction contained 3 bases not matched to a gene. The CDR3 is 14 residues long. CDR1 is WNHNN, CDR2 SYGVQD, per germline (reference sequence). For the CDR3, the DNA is TGCGCCAGCAGTGAGTCGAGGGAGGGAAATGAGCAGTTCTTC. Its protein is CASSESREGNEQFF.

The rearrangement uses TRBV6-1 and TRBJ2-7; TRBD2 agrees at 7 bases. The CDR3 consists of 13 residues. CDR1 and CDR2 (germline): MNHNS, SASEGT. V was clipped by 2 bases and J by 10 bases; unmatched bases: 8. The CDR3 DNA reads TGTGCCAGCAGTGAACGGGGGGAGGGCTACCAGTACTTC. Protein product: CASSERGEGYQYF.

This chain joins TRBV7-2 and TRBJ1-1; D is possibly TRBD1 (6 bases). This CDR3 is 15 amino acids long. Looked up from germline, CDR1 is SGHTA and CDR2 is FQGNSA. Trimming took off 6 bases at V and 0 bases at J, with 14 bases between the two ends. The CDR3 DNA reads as TGTGCCAGCAGTCCTCCCGGGACATTGAACACTGAAGCTTTCTTT. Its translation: CASSPPGTLNTEAFF.

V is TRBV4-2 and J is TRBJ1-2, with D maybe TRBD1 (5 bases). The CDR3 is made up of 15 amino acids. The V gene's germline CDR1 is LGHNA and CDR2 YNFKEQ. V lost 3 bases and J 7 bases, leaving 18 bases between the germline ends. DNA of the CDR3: TGTGCCAGCAGCCAGACCGGGACTCCGACCGGTGGCTACACCTTC. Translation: CASSQTGTPTGGYTF.

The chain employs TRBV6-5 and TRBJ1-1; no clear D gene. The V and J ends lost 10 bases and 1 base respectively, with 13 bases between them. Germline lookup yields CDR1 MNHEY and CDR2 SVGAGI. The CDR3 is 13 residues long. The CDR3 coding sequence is TGTGCCATTTGGGGAGCAGCGAACACTGAAGCTTTCTTT. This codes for CAIWGAANTEAFF.

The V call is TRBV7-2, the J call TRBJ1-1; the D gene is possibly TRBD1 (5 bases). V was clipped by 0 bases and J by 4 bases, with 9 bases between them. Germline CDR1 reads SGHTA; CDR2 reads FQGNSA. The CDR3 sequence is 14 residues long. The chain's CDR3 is CASSLALGGTEAFF. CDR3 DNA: TGTGCCAGCAGCTTAGCGCTGGGGGGCACTGAAGCTTTCTTT.

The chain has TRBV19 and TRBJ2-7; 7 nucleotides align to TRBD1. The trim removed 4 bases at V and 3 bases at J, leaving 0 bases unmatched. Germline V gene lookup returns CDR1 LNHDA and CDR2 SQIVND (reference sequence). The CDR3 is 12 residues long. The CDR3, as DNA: TGTGCCAGTAGTACAGGGGGCTACGAGCAGTACTTC. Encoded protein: CASSTGGYEQYF. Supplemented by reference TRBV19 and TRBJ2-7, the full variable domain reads DGGITQSPKYLFRKEGQNVTLSCEQNLNHDAMYWYRQDPGQGLRLIYYSQIVNDFQKGDIAEGYSVSREKKESFPLTVTSAQKNPTAFYLCASSTGGYEQYFGPGTRLTVT.

As DNA, the CDR3 is TGCGCCAGCAGCCCAGGGACTTTCACAGATACGCAGTATTTT. As protein: CASSPGTFTDTQYF. The chain joins TRBV4-3 to TRBJ2-3, with D perhaps matching TRBD2 (6 bases). Germline loops: CDR1 LGHNA, CDR2 YSLEER. Trimming removed 4 bases at V and 2 bases at J, with 10 bases between. The CDR3 is 14 residues long.

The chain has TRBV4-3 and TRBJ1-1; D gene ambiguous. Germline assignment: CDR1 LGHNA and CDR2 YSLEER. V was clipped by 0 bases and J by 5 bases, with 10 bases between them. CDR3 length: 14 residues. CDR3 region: CASSQDAGGTEAFF. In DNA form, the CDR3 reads TGCGCCAGCAGCCAAGATGCGGGTGGGACTGAAGCTTTCTTT.

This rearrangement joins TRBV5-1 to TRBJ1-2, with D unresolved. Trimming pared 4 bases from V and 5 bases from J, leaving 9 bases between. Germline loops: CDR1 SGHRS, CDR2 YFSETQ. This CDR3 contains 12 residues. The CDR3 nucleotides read TGCGCCAGCAGCGGAGGGCCTTATGGCTACACCTTC. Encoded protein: CASSGGPYGYTF. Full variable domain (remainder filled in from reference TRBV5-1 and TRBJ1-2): KAGVTQTPRYLIKTRGQQVTLSCSPISGHRSVSWYQQTPGQGLQFLFEYFSETQRNKGNFPGRFSGRQFSNSRSEMNVSTLELGDSALYLCASSGGPYGYTFGSGTRLTVV.

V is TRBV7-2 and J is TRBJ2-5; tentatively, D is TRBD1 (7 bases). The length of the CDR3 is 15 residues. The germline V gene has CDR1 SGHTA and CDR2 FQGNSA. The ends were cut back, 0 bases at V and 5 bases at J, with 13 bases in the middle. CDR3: CASSLAVRGRETQYF. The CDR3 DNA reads TGTGCCAGCAGCTTAGCGGTCAGGGGGAGGGAGACCCAGTACTTC.

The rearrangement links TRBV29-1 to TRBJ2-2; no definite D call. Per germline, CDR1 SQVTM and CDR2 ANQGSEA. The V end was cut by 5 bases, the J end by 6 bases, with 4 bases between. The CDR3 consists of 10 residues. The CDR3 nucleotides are TGCAGCGTTTCCTCCGGGGAGCTGTTTTTT. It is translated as CSVSSGELFF.

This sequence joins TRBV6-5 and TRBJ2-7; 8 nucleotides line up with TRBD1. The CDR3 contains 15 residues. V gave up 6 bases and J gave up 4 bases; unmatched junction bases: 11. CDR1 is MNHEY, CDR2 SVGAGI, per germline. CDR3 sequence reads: CASSPSRGRGYEQYF. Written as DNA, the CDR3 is TGTGCCAGCAGCCCTTCCAGGGGGCGCGGGTACGAGCAGTACTTC.